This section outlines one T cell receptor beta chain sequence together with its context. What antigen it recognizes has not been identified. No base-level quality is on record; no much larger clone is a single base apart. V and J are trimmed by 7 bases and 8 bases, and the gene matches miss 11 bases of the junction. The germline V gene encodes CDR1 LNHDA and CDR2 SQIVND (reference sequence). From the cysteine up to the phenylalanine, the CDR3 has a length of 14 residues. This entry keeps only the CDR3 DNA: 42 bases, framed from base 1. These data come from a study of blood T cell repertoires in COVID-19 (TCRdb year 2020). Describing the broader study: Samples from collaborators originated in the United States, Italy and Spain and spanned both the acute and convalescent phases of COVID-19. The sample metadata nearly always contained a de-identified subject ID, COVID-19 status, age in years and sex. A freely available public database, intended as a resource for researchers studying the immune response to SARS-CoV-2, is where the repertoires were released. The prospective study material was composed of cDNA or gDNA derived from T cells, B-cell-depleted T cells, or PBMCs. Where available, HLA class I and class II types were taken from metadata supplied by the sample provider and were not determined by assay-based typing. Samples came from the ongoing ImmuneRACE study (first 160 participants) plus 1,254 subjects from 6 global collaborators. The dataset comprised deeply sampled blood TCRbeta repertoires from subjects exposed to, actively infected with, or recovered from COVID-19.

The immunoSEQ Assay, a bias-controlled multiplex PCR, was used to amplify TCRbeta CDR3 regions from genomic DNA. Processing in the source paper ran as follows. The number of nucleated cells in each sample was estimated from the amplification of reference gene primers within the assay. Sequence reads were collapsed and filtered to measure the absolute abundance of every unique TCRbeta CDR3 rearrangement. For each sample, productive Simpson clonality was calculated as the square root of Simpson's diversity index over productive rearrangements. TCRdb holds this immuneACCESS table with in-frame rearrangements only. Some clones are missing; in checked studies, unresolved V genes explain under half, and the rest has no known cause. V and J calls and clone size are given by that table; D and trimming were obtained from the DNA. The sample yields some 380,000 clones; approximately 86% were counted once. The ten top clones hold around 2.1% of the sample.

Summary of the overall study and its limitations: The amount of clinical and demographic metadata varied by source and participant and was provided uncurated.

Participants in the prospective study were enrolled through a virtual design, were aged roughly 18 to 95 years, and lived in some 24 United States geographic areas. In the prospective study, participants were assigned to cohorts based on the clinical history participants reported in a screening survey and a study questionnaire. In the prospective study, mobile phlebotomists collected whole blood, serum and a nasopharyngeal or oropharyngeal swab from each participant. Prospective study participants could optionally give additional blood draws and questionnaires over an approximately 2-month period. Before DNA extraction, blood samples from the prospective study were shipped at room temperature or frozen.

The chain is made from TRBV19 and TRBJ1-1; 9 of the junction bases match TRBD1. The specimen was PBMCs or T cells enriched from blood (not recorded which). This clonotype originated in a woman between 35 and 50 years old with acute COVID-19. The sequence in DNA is TGTGCCAGTATCAATAACCGGGACAGGGCCGAAGCTTTCTTT. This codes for CASINNRDRAEAFF. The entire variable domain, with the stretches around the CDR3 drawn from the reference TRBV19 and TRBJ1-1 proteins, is DGGITQSPKYLFRKEGQNVTLSCEQNLNHDAMYWYRQDPGQGLRLIYYSQIVNDFQKGDIAEGYSVSREKKESFPLTVTSAQKNPTAFYLCASINNRDRAEAFFGQGTRLTVV.